This T cell receptor (beta chain) was recorded in a study of blood T cell repertoires in COVID-19. Study information: Some COVID-19 samples were acute and others convalescent; all came from the United States, Italy and Spain. In each case, the material was cDNA or gDNA derived from T cells, B-cell-depleted T cells, or PBMCs.

Germline V gives CDR1 SGHAT, CDR2 FQNNGV. The CDR3 loop spans 15 amino acids. V dropped 0 bases and J dropped 6 bases, with 12 bases sitting between them. The authors' processing: Amplified reference gene primers provided the basis for estimating nucleated cell counts. The assay was immunoSEQ multiplex PCR, and TCRdb's table has in-frame clones only and misses some. V and J calls and clone size come straight from that table; D and trimming were deduced from the DNA. The sample has a few hundred thousand clones, around 83% seen once. The TCR sequence derives from a woman in her fifties or sixties with acute or convalescent COVID-19. This rearrangement joins TRBV11-2 to TRBJ1-5, with TRBD1 as a possible D gene (6 bases). Sample: peripheral blood. CDR3 in amino acids: CASSLDRGAGQPQHF. Here the CDR3 DNA reads TGTGCCAGCAGCTTAGACCGGGGGGCGGGTCAGCCCCAGCATTTT.